This T cell receptor (beta chain) was retrieved from a study of blood T cell repertoires in COVID-19. In the study overall: PBMCs, B-cell-depleted T cells, or T cells provided the cDNA or gDNA that made up the material.

This clone was seen more than once but under ten times. In the original workflow: It was from reference gene primer amplification that nucleated cell counts were estimated. Repertoires were generated with immunoSEQ multiplex PCR, while TCRdb's copy carries only in-frame clones and drops some. The V and J calls and clone size come from that table; D and trimming were worked out from the DNA. The sample lists more than 85,000 clones; around nine tenths were seen once. Germline V gene data show CDR1 as LNHDA and CDR2 as SQIVND (reference sequence). This CDR3 region has 15 residues. The V segment lost 6 bases and the J segment 1 base; nucleotides outside the gene matches: 4.

This chain uses TRBV19 with TRBJ2-3; 10 bases fit TRBD2. The TCR was taken from a woman aged 65 to 85 with acute or convalescent COVID-19. Sample: peripheral blood. The CDR3 bases are TGTGCCAGTAGACCAGGACTAGCGGGCACAGATACGCAGTATTTT. Protein product: CASRPGLAGTDTQYF.